This T cell receptor beta chain was identified during a study of response to subunit inactivated influenza vaccine. TCRdb passed the RT-PCR reads through MiXCR, listing each CDR3 protein once. Among 600,000 to 850,000 distinct CDR3 sequences listed, around 13% were seen once. This CDR3 is 14 amino acids long. Trimming removed 5 bases from V and 5 bases from J, with 12 bases in between. The germline gives CDR1 SEHNR, CDR2 FQNEAQ (reference sequence). The receptor comes from a man aged 50 to 60 who received an inactivated influenza vaccine. The sample in question was PBMCs from blood, obtained 14 days before vaccination. The chain carries TRBV7-9 and TRBJ1-4, with a possible D match to TRBD1 (5 bases). CDR3 sequence: CASSHRDGNEKLFF. The CDR3, as DNA: TGTGCCAGCAGCCACCGGGACGGAAATGAAAAACTGTTTTTT.